This passage covers 5 T cell receptor beta chains from one sample sequenced in a study of CD8 T cells in ankylosing spondylitis (dated by TCRdb to the late 2010s). The method behind the library was 5' RACE. The data were produced on an Illumina HiSeq 2500. The public sequencing data were trimmed at Q25 with fastp and processed into clonotypes with MiXCR by TCRdb, which kept only in-frame beta chains. Each CDR3 protein gets just one entry, which takes the most common genes and DNA from the rows behind it. In this sample the table shows some 220,000 distinct CDR3 sequences, over 9.5% of which occur a single time. The top ten constitute less than 3% of the sample. Sequencing was performed on blood, either unsorted or a sorted T cell fraction (not recorded which). The receptors stem from a male donor with ankylosing spondylitis or in good health (not recorded which).

This clonotype has a handful of counts. J is TRBJ1-5 and V is TRBV30, with D uncertain. Germline V gene sequence: CDR1 GTSNPN, CDR2 SVGIG (reference sequence). V lost 0 bases and J lost 7, with 16 bases in between. This CDR3 contains 15 residues. The DNA of the CDR3 is TGTGCCTGGAGTGTGATGGGGATAAGGGAGCAGCCCCAGCATTTT. This codes for CAWSVMGIREQPQHF.

This clonotype was recorded at least ten times. CDR3 residues: CASSGLAYNEQFF. Here the CDR3 DNA reads TGTGCCAGCAGTGGACTAGCCTACAATGAGCAGTTCTTC. The V gene is TRBV2, the J gene TRBJ2-1; D possibly corresponds to TRBD2 (6 bases). Germline CDR1 is SNHLY and CDR2 is FYNNEI. The V end lost 4 bases, the J end lost 2 bases, and 6 bases lay between the germline ends. The CDR3 loop spans 13 amino acids.

Many counts were recorded for this clonotype. This chain connects TRBV20-1 to TRBJ2-7; TRBD2 matches at 8 bases. J lost 2 bases, V lost 0 bases, and 9 bases had no gene match. Germline V gene lookup returns CDR1 DFQATT and CDR2 SNEGSKA (reference sequence). The CDR3 totals 16 residues. In DNA form, the CDR3 reads TGCAGTGCTAGAGACCTACGGACTAGCAGTGCCTACGAGCAGTACTTC. This gives the protein CSARDLRTSSAYEQYF.

This clonotype was picked up many times. This rearrangement joins TRBV7-9 to TRBJ2-1; either TRBD1 or TRBD2 may supply D (5 bases each). The CDR3 has 15 amino acids. The V and J ends lost 10 bases and 2 bases respectively, with 18 bases between them. Germline V gene lookup returns CDR1 SEHNR and CDR2 FQNEAQ (reference sequence). The CDR3, as DNA: TGTGCCACCAATGTGGGGAGAGGGGCCTACAATGAGCAGTTCTTC. It translates to CATNVGRGAYNEQFF.

This clonotype came up a few times. The rearrangement links TRBV7-8 to TRBJ1-6; D might be TRBD1 (5 bases). Trimming took off 5 bases at V and 5 bases at J, with 19 bases between the two ends. The germline gives CDR1 SGHVS, CDR2 FQNEAQ. The CDR3 sequence is 17 residues long. DNA of the CDR3: TGTGCCAGCAGCCGAACGAGGGGCCAGCGAGATAATTCACCCCTCCACTTT. Residues: CASSRTRGQRDNSPLHF.